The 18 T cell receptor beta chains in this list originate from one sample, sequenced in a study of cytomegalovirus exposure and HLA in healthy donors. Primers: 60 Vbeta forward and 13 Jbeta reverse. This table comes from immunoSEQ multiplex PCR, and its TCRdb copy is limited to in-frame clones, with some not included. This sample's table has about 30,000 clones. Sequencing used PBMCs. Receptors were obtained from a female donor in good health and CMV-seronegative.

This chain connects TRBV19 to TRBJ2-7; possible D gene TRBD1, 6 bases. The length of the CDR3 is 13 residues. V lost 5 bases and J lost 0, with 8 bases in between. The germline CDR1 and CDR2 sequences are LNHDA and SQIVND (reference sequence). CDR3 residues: CASSPGHSYEQYF. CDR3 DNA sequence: TGTGCCAGTAGTCCGGGACACTCCTACGAGCAGTACTTC.

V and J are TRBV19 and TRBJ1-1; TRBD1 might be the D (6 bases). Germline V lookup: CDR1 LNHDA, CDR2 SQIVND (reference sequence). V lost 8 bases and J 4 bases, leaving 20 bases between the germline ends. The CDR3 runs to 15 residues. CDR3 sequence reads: CASHQTGYGGTEAFF. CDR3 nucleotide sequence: TGTGCCAGTCACCAAACAGGGTATGGGGGCACTGAAGCTTTCTTT.

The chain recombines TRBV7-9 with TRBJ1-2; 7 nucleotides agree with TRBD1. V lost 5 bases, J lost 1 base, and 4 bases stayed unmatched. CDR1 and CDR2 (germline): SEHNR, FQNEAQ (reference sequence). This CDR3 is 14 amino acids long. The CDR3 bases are TGTGCCAGCAGCCGGACAGGCGTTAACTATGGCTACACCTTC. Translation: CASSRTGVNYGYTF.

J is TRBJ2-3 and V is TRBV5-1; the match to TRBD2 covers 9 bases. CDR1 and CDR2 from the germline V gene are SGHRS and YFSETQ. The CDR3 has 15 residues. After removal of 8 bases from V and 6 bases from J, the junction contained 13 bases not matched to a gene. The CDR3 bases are TGCGCCAGTCACCCACTGGCGGGGGGGCCGGATACGCAGTATTTT. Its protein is CASHPLAGGPDTQYF.

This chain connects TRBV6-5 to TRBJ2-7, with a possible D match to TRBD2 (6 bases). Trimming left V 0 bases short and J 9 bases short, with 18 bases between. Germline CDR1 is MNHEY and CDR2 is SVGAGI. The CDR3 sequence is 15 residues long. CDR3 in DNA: TGTGCCAGCAGTTACTCCTGGGACTCCTCCCTGGGGCAGTACTTC. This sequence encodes CASSYSWDSSLGQYF.

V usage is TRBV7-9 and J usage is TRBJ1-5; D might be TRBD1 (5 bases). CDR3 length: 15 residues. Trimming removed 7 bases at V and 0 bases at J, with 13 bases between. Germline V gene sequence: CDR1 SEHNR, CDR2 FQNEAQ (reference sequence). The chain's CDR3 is CASTIGGNSNQPQHF. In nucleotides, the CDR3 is TGTGCCAGCACTATCGGGGGTAATAGCAATCAGCCCCAGCATTTT.

CDR3 sequence (DNA): TGTGCCAGTAGTGTATCCGGGACAGTCGGCTCACCCCTCCACTTT. This sequence encodes CASSVSGTVGSPLHF. The chain carries TRBV19 and TRBJ1-6; 7 nucleotides match TRBD1. V lost 5 bases and J lost 10; bases outside the gene matches: 11. Germline loops: CDR1 LNHDA, CDR2 SQIVND (reference sequence). The CDR3 totals 15 residues.

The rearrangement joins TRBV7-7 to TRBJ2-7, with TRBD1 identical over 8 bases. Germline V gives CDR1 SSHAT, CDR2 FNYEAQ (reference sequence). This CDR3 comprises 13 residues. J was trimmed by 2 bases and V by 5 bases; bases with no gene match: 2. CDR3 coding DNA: TGTGCCAGCAGCAAGGGACAGGCCTACGAGCAGTACTTC. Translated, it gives CASSKGQAYEQYF.

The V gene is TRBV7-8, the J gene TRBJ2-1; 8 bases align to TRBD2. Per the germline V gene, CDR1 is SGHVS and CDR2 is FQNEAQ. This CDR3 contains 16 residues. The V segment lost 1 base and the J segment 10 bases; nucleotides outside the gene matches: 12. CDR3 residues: CASSLVRGPGGWEQFF. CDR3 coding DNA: TGTGCCAGCAGCTTAGTACGGGGTCCGGGAGGGTGGGAGCAGTTCTTC.

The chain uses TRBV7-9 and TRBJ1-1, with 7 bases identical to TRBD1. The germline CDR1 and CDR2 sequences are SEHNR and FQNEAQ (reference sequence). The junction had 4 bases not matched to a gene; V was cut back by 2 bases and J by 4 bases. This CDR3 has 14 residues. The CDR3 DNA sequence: TGTGCCAGCAGCTTACCCCAGGGGGGCACTGAAGCTTTCTTT. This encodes CASSLPQGGTEAFF.

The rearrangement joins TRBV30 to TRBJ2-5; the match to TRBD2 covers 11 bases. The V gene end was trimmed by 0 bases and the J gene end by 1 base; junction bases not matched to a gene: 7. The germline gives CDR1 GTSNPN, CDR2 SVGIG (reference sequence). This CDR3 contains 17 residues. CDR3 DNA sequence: TGTGCCTGGAGTGTATCCCGGACTAGCGGGCCCCAAGAGACCCAGTACTTC. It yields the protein CAWSVSRTSGPQETQYF.

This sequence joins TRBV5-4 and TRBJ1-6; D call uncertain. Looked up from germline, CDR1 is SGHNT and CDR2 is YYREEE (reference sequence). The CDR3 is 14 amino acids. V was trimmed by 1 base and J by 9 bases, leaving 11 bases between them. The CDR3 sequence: CASSLRSDSSPLHF. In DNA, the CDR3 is TGTGCCAGCAGCTTGCGGTCAGACTCTTCACCCCTCCACTTT. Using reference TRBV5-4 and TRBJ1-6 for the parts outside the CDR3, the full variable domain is ETGVTQSPTHLIKTRGQQVTLRCSSQSGHNTVSWYQQALGQGPQFIFQYYREEENGRGNFPPRFSGLQFPNYSSELNVNALELDDSALYLCASSLRSDSSPLHFGNGTRLTVT.

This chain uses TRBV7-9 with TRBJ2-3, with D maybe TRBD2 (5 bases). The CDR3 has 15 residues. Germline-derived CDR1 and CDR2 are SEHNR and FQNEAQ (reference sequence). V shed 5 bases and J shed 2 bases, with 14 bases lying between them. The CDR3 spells CASSPRGSVTDTQYF. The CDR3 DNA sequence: TGTGCCAGCAGCCCCCGCGGGTCAGTCACAGATACGCAGTATTTT.

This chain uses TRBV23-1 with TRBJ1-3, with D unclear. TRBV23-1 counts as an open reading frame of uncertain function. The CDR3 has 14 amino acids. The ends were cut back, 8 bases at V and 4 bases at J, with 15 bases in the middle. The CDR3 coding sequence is TGCGCCAGCGGTCCGGGTAGCAAGGGAAACACCATATATTTT. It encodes CASGPGSKGNTIYF.

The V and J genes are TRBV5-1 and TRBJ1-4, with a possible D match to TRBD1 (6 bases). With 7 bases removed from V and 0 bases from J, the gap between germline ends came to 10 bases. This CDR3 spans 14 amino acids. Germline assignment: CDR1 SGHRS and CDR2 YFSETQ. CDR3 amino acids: CASGQGSTNEKLFF. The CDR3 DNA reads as TGCGCCAGCGGTCAGGGGTCAACTAATGAAAAACTGTTTTTT.

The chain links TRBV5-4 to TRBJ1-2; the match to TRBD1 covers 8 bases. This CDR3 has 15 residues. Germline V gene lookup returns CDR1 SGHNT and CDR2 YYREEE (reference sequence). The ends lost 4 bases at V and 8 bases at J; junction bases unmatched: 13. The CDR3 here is CASSQPQGAGGGYTF. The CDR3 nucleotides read TGTGCCAGCAGCCAACCCCAGGGGGCAGGGGGAGGCTACACCTTC.

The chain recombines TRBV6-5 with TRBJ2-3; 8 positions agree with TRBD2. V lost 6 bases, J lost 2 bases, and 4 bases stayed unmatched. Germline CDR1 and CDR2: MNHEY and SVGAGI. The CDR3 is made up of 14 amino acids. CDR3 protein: CASRAGAFTDTQYF. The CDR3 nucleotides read TGTGCCAGCAGAGCGGGGGCCTTCACAGATACGCAGTATTTT.

CDR3 in amino acids: CASSSGQGTRGYTF. The DNA of the CDR3 is TGTGCCAGCAGTTCGGGACAGGGAACGAGAGGCTACACCTTC. The V call is TRBV28, the J call TRBJ1-2, with 9 nucleotides matching TRBD1. The CDR3 totals 14 residues. V lost 4 bases to trimming and J lost 8 bases; unmatched junction nucleotides: 8. Germline values: CDR1 MDHEN, CDR2 SYDVKM.